Sequencing of this TCR beta chain was carried out in a study of blood T cell repertoires in COVID-19. Germline V CDR1 and CDR2: DFQATT, SNEGSKA (reference sequence). V lost 6 bases to trimming and J lost 6 bases; unmatched junction nucleotides: 7. The CDR3 has 14 residues. Clones were sequenced by immunoSEQ multiplex PCR, and TCRdb holds only the in-frame ones, with some missing. The table has about 120,000 clones, less than 90% seen once. Sequenced: peripheral blood. This TCR was recovered from a man at least 80 years old with active or convalescent COVID-19. The rearrangement links TRBV20-1 to TRBJ2-1, with TRBD2 matching over 11 bases. In DNA, the CDR3 is TGCAGTGCAAGTAGCGGGAGGGGCCGCAATGAGCAGTTCTTC. It translates to CSASSGRGRNEQFF.